These 18 T cell receptor beta chains were all obtained from the same sample, sequenced in a study of shared clonotypes between healthy human individuals. Here immunoSEQ multiplex PCR was the method, and the copy in TCRdb shows in-frame clones only, minus some. The top ten clones hold 0.37% of a sample with a few million clones, 85% to 95% of them seen once. The specimen sequenced was naive CD4+ T cells from PBMCs. Subset indicated: CD45RA+ positively selected. The receptors derive from a man aged 18 to 30 in good health. Some clones in this sample may be carry-over from other donors' samples.

The gene calls are TRBV27 and TRBJ2-4; tentatively, D is TRBD2 (5 bases). V was trimmed by 2 bases and J by 0 bases, leaving 11 bases between them. Per the germline V gene, CDR1 is MNHEY and CDR2 is SMNVEV (reference sequence). There are 16 residues in the CDR3. The CDR3 reads CASSLLGDGAKNIQYF. The DNA of the CDR3 is TGTGCCAGCAGTTTACTCGGGGATGGAGCCAAAAACATTCAGTACTTC.

The chain employs TRBV21-1 and TRBJ2-7; TRBD2, as called in the table, went unchecked against the DNA. TRBV21-1 is a documented pseudogene. The CDR3 covers 18 residues. CDR3 nucleotides: TGTGCCAGCAGCTTTGAGGGAGAGTCCGATTGGGTTACCTACGAGCAGTACTTC. It translates to CASSFEGESDWVTYEQYF.

This clone was detected only once. V is TRBV10-1 and J is TRBJ2-2, with D unresolved. Germline loops: CDR1 WNHNN, CDR2 SYGVQD (reference sequence). V lost 6 bases to trimming and J lost 6 bases, with 11 bases between them. This CDR3 comprises 13 residues. CDR3 bases: TGCGCCAGCAGCCCCCGGCCTGCCGGGGAGCTGTTTTTT. Its protein is CASSPRPAGELFF.

J is TRBJ2-1 and V is TRBV11-2; no clear D gene. The germline V gene encodes CDR1 SGHAT and CDR2 FQNNGV. V shed 2 bases and J shed 0 bases, with 8 bases lying between them. The CDR3 sequence is 15 residues long. CDR3 loop: CASSLMRSSYNEQFF. The CDR3 DNA reads as TGTGCCAGCAGCTTAATGCGGAGCTCCTACAATGAGCAGTTCTTC.

The CDR3 sequence is CASSPIVLQGPDQPQHF. The CDR3 nucleotides are TGTGCCAGCTCACCAATCGTCTTACAGGGGCCAGATCAGCCCCAGCATTTT. V gene TRBV18 combines with J gene TRBJ1-5; 7 bases map to TRBD1. V lost 2 bases to trimming and J lost 5 bases; unmatched junction nucleotides: 12. CDR1 KGHSH and CDR2 LQKENI come from the germline V gene. There are 17 residues in the CDR3.

The rearrangement links TRBV6-1 to TRBJ2-3; D call uncertain. In germline, CDR1 is MNHNS, CDR2 SASEGT. The germline V and J ends were trimmed by 1 base and 6 bases, with 8 bases remaining between them. The CDR3 runs 13 residues. The CDR3 bases are TGTGCCAGCAGTGAAGGACTCGTGGATACGCAGTATTTT. It codes for CASSEGLVDTQYF.

This chain connects TRBV28 to TRBJ2-2; D may be TRBD1 (7 bases). The CDR3 totals 14 residues. Germline assignment: CDR1 MDHEN and CDR2 SYDVKM. The CDR3 DNA sequence: TGTGCAGGCATGGGCAGGGGGAGGACCGGGGAGCTGTTTTTT. Translating gives CAGMGRGRTGELFF.

The J gene is TRBJ2-7, the V gene TRBV30; D may be TRBD2 (5 bases). The CDR3 has 14 residues. Germline lookup yields CDR1 GTSNPN and CDR2 SVGIG (reference sequence). Trimming pared 6 bases from V and 5 bases from J, leaving 20 bases between. The CDR3 is CACDSRGRNHEQYF. In nucleotides, the CDR3 is TGTGCCTGCGACTCCCGGGGTAGGAACCACGAGCAGTACTTC.

The chain uses TRBV25-1 and TRBJ1-1; D is unclear. Germline V gene data show CDR1 as MGHDK and CDR2 as SYGVNS. V was clipped by 4 bases and J by 3 bases, with 9 bases between them. The CDR3 sequence is 13 residues long. This CDR3 is CASSAQEDTEAFF. CDR3 nucleotides: TGTGCCAGCAGTGCCCAGGAGGACACTGAAGCTTTCTTT.

The chain joins TRBV7-9 to TRBJ1-1; 9 bases agree with TRBD1. Per germline, CDR1 SEHNR and CDR2 FQNEAQ (reference sequence). The CDR3 runs 14 residues. J gave up 8 bases and V 4 bases, and 8 bases lay outside the gene matches. CDR3 nucleotide sequence: TGTGCCAGCAGCTCCACGGGACAGGGTGCGGAAGCTTTCTTT. Encoded protein: CASSSTGQGAEAFF.

The chain is built from TRBV2 and TRBJ2-1; 7 bases are a match to TRBD2. The V and J ends lost 5 bases and 0 bases, in that order; junction bases with no gene match: 4. CDR3 length: 15 amino acids. Germline loops: CDR1 SNHLY, CDR2 FYNNEI. DNA of the CDR3: TGTGCCAGCAGTCCTAGCGGAGACTCCTACAATGAGCAGTTCTTC. Its translation is CASSPSGDSYNEQFF.

The chain carries TRBV4-1 and TRBJ2-3; no firm D call. The CDR3 runs to 14 residues. Trimming pared 2 bases from V and 2 bases from J, leaving 8 bases between. The germline V gene encodes CDR1 MGHRA and CDR2 YSYEKL. CDR3 residues: CASSQQENTDTQYF. The DNA for the CDR3 is TGCGCCAGCAGCCAACAAGAGAACACAGATACGCAGTATTTT.

On this clone: This same CDR3 is encoded by further DNA sequences in the sample. V is TRBV5-1 and J is TRBJ2-2; TRBD1 is a possible D gene (5 bases). Trimming cost V 4 bases and J 1 base, with 8 bases left between them. There are 14 residues in the CDR3. Germline-derived CDR1 and CDR2 are SGHRS and YFSETQ. The CDR3 spells CASSRGQNTGELFF. The CDR3 nucleotides read TGCGCCAGCAGCCGAGGACAGAACACCGGGGAGCTGTTTTTT.

CDR3 nucleotides: TGTGCCAGCAGCCCGGGGGACTTCACTGAAGCTTTCTTT. Its translation: CASSPGDFTEAFF. This chain links TRBV7-3 with TRBJ1-1; tentatively, D is TRBD1 (5 bases). This CDR3 comprises 13 residues. CDR1 is SGHTA, CDR2 FQGTGA, per germline. V lost 5 bases, J lost 4 bases, and 11 bases lay in between.

In this sample, this clone turned up a few times. At the DNA level, this CDR3 is encoded by other sequences in the same sample as well. This chain connects TRBV27 to TRBJ1-2; 9 bases fit TRBD1. Trimming took 4 bases from V and 2 from J; bases not matched to a gene: 5. The CDR3 has 15 amino acids. CDR1 is MNHEY and CDR2 is SMNVEV in the germline V gene (reference sequence). This CDR3 reads CASSSTQGANYGYTF. The CDR3 DNA reads as TGTGCCAGCAGTTCAACACAGGGGGCAAACTATGGCTACACCTTC.

The V call is TRBV15, the J call TRBJ2-2; TRBD2 is a possible D gene (5 bases). The CDR3 contains 15 residues. Germline lookup yields CDR1 LNHNV and CDR2 YYDKDF (reference sequence). V was shortened by 5 bases and J by 5 bases, with 15 bases between the two germline ends. The CDR3 is CATSYRAPGTGELFF. Written as DNA, the CDR3 is TGTGCCACCAGCTACCGGGCCCCGGGGACCGGGGAGCTGTTTTTT. Complete variable domain (other parts from reference TRBV15 and TRBJ2-2): DAMVIQNPRYQVTQFGKPVTLSCSQTLNHNVMYWYQQKSSQAPKLLFHYYDKDFNNEADTPDNFQSRRPNTSFCFLDIRSPGLGDTAMYLCATSYRAPGTGELFFGEGSRLTVL.

The CDR3 loop is CAPAGPNAGGYTF. CDR3 bases: TGTGCCCCCGCTGGCCCGAACGCTGGGGGCTACACCTTC. This chain joins TRBV13 and TRBJ1-2, with D unresolved. The V gene's germline CDR1 is PRHDT and CDR2 FYEKMQ (reference sequence). Trimming left V 11 bases short and J 8 bases short, with 21 bases between. CDR3 length equals 13 residues.

V is TRBV30 and J is TRBJ2-3; 9 nucleotides line up with TRBD2. Germline trimming cut 4 bases from V and 6 bases from J; bases unmatched to any gene: 11. This CDR3 has 15 residues. Germline assignment: CDR1 GTSNPN and CDR2 SVGIG (reference sequence). In DNA, the CDR3 is TGTGCCTGGAACCGTCAGAGCGGGAGGTTGGATACGCAGTATTTT. Amino acids: CAWNRQSGRLDTQYF.